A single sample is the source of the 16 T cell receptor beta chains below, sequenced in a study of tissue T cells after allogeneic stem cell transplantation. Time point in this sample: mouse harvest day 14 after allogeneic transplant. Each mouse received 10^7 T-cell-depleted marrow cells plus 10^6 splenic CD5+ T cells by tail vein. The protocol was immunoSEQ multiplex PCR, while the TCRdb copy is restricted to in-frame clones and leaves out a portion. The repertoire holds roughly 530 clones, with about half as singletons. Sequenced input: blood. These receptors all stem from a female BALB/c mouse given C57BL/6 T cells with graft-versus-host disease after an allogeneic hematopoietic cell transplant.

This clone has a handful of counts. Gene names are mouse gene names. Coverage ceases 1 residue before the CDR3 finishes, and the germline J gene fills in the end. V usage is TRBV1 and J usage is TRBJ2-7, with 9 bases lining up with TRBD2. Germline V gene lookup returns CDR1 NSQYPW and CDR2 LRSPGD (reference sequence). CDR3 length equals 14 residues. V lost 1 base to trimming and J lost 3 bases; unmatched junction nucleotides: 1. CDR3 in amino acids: CTCSAAGGDYEQYF. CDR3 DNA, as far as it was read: TGCACCTGCAGTGCAGCTGGGGGGGACTATGAACAGTAC. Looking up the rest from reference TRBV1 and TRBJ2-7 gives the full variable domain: VTLLEQNPRWRLVPRGQAVNLRCILKNSQYPWMSWYQQDLQKQLQWLFTLRSPGDKEVKSLPGADYLATRVTDTELRLQVANMSQGRTLYCTCSAAGGDYEQYFGPGTRLTVL.

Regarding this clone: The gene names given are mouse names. The CDR3 bases that were read are TGTGCCAGCAGCCAATGGACCACAGAAGTCTTC. Translating gives CASSQWTTEVF. The full CDR3 is CASSQWTTEVFF. The J gene is TRBJ1-1, the V gene TRBV5, with D unresolved. The read is 1 residue too short to cover the CDR3 end, so that end is filled in from the germline J gene. The CDR3 extends over 12 amino acids. The V and J ends lost 2 bases and 4 bases respectively, with 5 bases between them. From germline, CDR1 is LGHNA and CDR2 YNLKQL (reference sequence).

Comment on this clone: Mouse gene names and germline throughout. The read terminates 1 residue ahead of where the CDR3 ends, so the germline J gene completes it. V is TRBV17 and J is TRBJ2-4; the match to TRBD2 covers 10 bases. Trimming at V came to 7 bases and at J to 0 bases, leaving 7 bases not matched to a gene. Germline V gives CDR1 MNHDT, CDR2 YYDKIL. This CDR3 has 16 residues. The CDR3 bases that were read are TGTGCTAGCACTCCGGGACTGGGGTCCAGTCAAAACACCTTGTAC. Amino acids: CASTPGLGSSQNTLY. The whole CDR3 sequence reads CASTPGLGSSQNTLYF.

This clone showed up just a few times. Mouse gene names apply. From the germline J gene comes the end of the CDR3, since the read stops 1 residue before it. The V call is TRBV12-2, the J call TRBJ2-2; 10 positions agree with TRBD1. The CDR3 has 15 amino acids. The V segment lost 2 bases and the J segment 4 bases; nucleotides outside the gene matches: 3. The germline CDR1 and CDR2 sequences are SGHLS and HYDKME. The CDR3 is CASSPTGGGTGQLYF. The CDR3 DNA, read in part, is TGTGCCAGCTCTCCGACAGGGGGCGGCACCGGGCAGCTCTAC.

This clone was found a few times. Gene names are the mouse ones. This CDR3 is CAWSLWVNYAEQFF. CDR3 DNA, as far as it was read: TGTGCCTGGAGTCTCTGGGTTAACTATGCTGAGCAGTTC. The chain joins TRBV31 to TRBJ2-1; weak D call: TRBD2 (5 bases). The read finishes 1 residue shy of the CDR3 end, and the germline J gene is used to complete it. The CDR3 runs to 14 residues. Germline CDR1 is GKSSPN and CDR2 is SITVG. V lost 0 bases and J lost 0, with 6 bases in between.

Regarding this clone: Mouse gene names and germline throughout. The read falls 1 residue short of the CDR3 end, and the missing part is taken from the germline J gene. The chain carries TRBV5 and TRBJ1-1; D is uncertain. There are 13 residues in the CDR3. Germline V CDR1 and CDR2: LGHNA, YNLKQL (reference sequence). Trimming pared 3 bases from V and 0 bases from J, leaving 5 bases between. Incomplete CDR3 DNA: TGTGCCAGCAGCCACGGACCAAACACAGAAGTCTTC. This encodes CASSHGPNTEVF. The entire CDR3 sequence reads CASSHGPNTEVFF.

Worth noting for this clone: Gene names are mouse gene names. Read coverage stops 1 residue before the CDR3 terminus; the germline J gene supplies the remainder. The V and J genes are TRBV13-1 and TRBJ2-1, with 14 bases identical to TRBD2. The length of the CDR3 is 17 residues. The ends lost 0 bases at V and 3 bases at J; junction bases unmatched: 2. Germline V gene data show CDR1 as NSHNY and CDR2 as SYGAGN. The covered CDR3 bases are TGTGCCAGCAGTGATGGGGGACTGGGGGGGCGCTATGCTGAGCAGTTC. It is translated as CASSDGGLGGRYAEQF. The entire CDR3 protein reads CASSDGGLGGRYAEQFF.

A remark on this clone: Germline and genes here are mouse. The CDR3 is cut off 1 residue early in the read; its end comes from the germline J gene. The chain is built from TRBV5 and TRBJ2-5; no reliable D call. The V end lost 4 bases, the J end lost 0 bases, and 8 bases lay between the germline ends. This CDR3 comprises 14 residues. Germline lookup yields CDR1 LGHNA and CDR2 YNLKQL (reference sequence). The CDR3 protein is CASSPLTNQDTQYF. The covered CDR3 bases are TGTGCCAGCAGCCCCCTGACAAACCAAGACACCCAGTAC.

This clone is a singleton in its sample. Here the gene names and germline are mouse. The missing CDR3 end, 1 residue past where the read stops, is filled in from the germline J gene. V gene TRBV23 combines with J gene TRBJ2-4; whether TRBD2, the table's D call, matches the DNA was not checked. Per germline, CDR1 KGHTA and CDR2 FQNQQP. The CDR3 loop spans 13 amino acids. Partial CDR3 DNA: TGCTCCAGCTATCGACTGGGGGAAAACACCTTGTAC. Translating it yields CSSYRLGENTLY. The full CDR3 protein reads CSSYRLGENTLYF.

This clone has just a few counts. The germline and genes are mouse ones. CDR3 DNA (partial): TGTGCCAGCTCTCTCGAGACTGGGGCTGAGCAGTTC. Protein: CASSLETGAEQF. The whole CDR3 region reads CASSLETGAEQFF. This chain links TRBV12-1 with TRBJ2-1; TRBD2 agrees at 7 bases. Read data end 1 residue before the CDR3 end; the end is taken from the germline J gene. Looked up from germline, CDR1 is SGHSN and CDR2 is HYEKVE. After removal of 0 bases from V and 7 bases from J, the junction contained 2 bases not matched to a gene. This CDR3 is built from 13 residues.

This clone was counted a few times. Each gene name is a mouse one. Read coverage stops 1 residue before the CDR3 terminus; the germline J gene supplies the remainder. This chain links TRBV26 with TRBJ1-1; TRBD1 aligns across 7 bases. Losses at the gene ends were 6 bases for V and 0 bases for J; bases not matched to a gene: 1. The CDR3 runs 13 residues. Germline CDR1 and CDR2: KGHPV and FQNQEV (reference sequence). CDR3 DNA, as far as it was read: TGTGCCAGCAGGGGACAGTCAAACACAGAAGTCTTC. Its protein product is CASRGQSNTEVF. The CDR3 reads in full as CASRGQSNTEVFF.

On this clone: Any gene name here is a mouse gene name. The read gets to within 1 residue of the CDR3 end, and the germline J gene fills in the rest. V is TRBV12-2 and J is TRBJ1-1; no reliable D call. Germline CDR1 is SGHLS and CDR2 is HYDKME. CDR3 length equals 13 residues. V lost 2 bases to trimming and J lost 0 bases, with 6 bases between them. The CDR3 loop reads CASSPRQNTEVFF. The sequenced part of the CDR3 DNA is TGTGCCAGCTCTCCCAGACAGAACACAGAAGTCTTC.

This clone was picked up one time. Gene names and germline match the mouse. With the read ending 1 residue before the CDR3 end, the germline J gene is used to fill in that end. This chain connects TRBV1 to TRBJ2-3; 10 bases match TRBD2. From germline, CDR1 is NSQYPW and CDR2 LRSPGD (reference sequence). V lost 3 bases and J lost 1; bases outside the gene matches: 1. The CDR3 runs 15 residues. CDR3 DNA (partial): TGCACCTGCAGTGCCGGGACTGGGGGTGCAGAAACGCTGTAT. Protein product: CTCSAGTGGAETLY. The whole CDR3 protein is CTCSAGTGGAETLYF.

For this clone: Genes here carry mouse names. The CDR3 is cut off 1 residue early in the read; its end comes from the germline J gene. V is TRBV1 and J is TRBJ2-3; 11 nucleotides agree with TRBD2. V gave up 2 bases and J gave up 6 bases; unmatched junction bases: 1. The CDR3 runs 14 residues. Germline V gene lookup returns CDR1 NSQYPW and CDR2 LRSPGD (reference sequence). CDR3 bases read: TGCACCTGCAGTGCACGGGACTGGGGGGAAACGCTGTAT. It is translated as CTCSARDWGETLY. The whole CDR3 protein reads CTCSARDWGETLYF. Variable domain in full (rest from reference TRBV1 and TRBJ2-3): VTLLEQNPRWRLVPRGQAVNLRCILKNSQYPWMSWYQQDLQKQLQWLFTLRSPGDKEVKSLPGADYLATRVTDTELRLQVANMSQGRTLYCTCSARDWGETLYFGSGTRLTVL.

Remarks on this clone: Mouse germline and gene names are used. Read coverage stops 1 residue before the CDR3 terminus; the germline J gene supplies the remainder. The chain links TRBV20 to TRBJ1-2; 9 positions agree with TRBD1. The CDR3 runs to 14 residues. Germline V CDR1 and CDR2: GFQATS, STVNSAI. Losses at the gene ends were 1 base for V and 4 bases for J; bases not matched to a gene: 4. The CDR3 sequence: CGARGTGVGSDYTF. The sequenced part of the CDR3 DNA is TGTGGTGCTAGGGGGACAGGGGTGGGCTCCGACTACACC.

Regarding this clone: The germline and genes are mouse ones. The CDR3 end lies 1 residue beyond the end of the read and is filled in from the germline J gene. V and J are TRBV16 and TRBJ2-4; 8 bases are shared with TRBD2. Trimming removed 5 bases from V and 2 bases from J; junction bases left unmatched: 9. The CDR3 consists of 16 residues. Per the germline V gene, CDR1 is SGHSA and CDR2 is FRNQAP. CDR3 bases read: TGTGCAAGCAGCCCTCTTGGGGGGGGTGATCAAAACACCTTGTAC. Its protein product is CASSPLGGGDQNTLY. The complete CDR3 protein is CASSPLGGGDQNTLYF.